This TCR beta chain was obtained from a study of T cells in Graves' hyperthyroidism and ophthalmopathy. At least ten counts were recorded for this clonotype. Researchers amplified the TCR beta CDR3 regions from RNA transcripts. The study used the HTBI primer set for a first-round RT-PCR of the TCR CDR3. TCRdb re-derived calls from the multiplex PCR reads in MiXCR, one entry per CDR3 protein. The sample lists around 250,000 distinct CDR3 sequences; roughly 15% were seen once. The length of the CDR3 is 15 residues. The germline V gene has CDR1 SGHVS and CDR2 FNYEAQ. V shed 5 bases and J 4 bases; nucleotides not matched to a gene: 3.

The sequenced material came from blood. The sequence derives from a woman aged 40 to 49 with Graves' hyperthyroidism that later progressed to Graves' ophthalmopathy. This sequence joins TRBV7-6 and TRBJ2-3; 13 bases are shared with TRBD2. The CDR3 protein is CASSGLAGVSDTQYF. DNA of the CDR3: TGTGCCAGCAGCGGACTAGCGGGAGTCTCAGATACGCAGTATTTT.